The entry below gives a single T cell receptor (beta chain) sequence along with its context. What it binds is not known. The identical CDR3 is also encoded by other nucleotide sequences in the sample. This entry is derived from a study of shared clonotypes between healthy human individuals. Study-wide context: The plates for each donor numbered three CD4 naive, three CD4 memory, two CD8 naive and one CD8 memory. Study observations and caveats: Rarefaction showed sorted-subset sequencing was incomplete despite large depth. Clonotype sharing among donors was expected to depend on sequencing depth.

This CDR3 has 15 amino acids. CDR1 and CDR2 from the germline V gene are SGHNT and YYREEE (reference sequence). The trim removed 2 bases at V and 1 base at J, leaving 3 bases unmatched. Data came from immunoSEQ multiplex PCR; TCRdb stores just in-frame clones and leaves some out. Of more than 1.2 million clones in the sample, approximately 98.5% are singletons; the top ten hold approximately 0.38%. The source of this sequence is a man aged 30 to 45 in good health. The sequenced material came from naive CD4+ T cells sorted from blood. Subset described: CD45RA+ positively selected. The chain employs TRBV5-4 and TRBJ2-7; the match to TRBD2 covers 10 bases. As DNA, the CDR3 is TGTGCCAGCAGCTTCGGACTAGCGGCGTCCTACGAGCAGTACTTC. The encoded protein is CASSFGLAASYEQYF.